This T cell receptor (beta chain) was sequenced during a study of molecular identifiers for immune sequencing clone quantification. Study-level points and caveats: Sizes of clones that are highly expanded could be underestimated (if identical TCR molecules share a barcode).

Naive CD8 libraries were made from 20,000 to 1,000,000 sorted cells, and they used 10%, 30% or 50% RNA. There are many counts of this clonotype. Its antigen is unknown. Bulk libraries came from a prior protocol with listed TCR primers. One entry per CDR3 protein results from TCRdb running MiXCR on the PCR reads. Seen here are 35,000 to 45,000 distinct CDR3 sequences, 19% observed once, and the top ten hold under 1.4%. Trimming took 0 bases from V and 4 from J, leaving 10 bases between them. This CDR3 is built from 16 residues. Germline assignment: CDR1 MNHEY and CDR2 SVGEGT. The sample comprised naive CD8+ T cells from blood, with Jurkat cell RNA spiked in. The subset denotes: FACS-sorted CD8+CD4-CCR7+CD45RA+ naive T cells. The chain has TRBV6-2 or TRBV6-3 and TRBJ2-6; no reliable D call. This sequence was found in a human donor in good health. Some libraries in this study had Jurkat cell RNA spiked in. The CDR3 loop is CASSYSEDVGANVLTF. The CDR3 nucleotides read TGTGCCAGCAGTTACTCAGAGGACGTGGGGGCCAACGTCCTGACTTTC.